This T cell receptor beta chain derives from a study of cytomegalovirus exposure and HLA in healthy donors. PCR was performed using 60 Vbeta and 13 Jbeta primers. Data came from immunoSEQ multiplex PCR; TCRdb stores just in-frame clones and leaves some out. The data show around 280,000 clones, 80% to 90% seen once. Findings of the study overall: Sequencing had likely introduced a cluster of highly shared sequence variants as an artifact. Earlier results showed most TCR beta V segments being productive about 87% or about 30% of the time. CMV serostatus alone was available as immune exposure information. An ancestry cluster, one associated with Asian ancestry, reportedly showed fewer N-insertions than the roughly 670-donor mean in a later analysis.

This clone was counted a single time. Its antigen is still unknown. The material sequenced was PBMCs. This receptor was obtained from a woman under 30 in good health and CMV-seronegative.

The CDR3: CASRSQGGNYNEQFF. The CDR3 bases are TGTGCCAGCAGGAGTCAGGGAGGGAATTACAATGAGCAGTTCTTC. V gene TRBV2 combines with J gene TRBJ2-1; the match to TRBD2 covers 7 bases. V lost 6 bases, J lost 4 bases, and 9 bases stayed unmatched. Germline CDR1 SNHLY, CDR2 FYNNEI. The CDR3 runs to 15 residues.